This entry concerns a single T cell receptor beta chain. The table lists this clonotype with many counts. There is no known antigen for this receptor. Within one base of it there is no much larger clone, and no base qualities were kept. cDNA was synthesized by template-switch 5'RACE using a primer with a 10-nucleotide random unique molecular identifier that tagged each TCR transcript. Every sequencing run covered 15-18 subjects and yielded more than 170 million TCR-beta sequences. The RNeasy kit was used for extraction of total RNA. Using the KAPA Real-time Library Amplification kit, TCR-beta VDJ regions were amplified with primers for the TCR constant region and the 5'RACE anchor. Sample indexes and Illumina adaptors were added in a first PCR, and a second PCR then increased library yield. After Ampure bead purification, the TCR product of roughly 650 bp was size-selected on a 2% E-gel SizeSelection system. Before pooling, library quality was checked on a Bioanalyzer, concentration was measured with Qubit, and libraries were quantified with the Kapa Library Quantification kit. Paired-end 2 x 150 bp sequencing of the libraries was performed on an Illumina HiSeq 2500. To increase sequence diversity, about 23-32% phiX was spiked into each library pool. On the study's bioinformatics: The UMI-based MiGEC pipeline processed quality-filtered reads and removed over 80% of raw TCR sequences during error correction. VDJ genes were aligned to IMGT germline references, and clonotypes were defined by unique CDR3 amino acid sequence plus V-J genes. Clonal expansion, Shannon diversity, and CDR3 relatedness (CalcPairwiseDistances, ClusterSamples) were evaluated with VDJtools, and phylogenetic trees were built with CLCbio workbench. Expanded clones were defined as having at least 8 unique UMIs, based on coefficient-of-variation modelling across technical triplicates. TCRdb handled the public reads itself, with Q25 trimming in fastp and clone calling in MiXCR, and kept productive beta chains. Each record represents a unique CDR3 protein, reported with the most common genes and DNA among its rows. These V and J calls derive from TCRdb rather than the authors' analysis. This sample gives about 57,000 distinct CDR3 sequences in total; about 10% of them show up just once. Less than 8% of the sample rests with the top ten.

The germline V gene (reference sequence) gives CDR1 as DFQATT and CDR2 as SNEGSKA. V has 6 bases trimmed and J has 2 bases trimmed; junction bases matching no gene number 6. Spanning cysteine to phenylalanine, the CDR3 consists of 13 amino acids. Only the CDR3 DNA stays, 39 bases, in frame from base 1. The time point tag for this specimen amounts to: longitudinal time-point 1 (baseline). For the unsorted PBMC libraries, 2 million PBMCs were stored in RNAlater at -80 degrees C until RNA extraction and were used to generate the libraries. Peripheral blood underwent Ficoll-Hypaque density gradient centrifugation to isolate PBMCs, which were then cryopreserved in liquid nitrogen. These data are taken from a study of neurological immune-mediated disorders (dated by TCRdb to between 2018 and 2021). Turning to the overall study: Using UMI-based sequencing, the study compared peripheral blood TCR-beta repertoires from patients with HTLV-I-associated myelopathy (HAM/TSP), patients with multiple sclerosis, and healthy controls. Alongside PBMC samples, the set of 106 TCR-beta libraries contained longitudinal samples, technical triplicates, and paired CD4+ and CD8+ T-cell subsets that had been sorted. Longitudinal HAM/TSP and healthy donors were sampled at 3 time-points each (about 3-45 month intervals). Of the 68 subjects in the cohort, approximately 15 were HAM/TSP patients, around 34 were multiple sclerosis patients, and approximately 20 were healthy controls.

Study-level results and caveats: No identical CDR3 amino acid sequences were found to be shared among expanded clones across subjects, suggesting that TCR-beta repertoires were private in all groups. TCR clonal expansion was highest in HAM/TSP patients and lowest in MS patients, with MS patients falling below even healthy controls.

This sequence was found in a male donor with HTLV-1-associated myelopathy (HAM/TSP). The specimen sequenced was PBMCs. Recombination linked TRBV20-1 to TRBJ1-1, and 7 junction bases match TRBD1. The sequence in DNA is TGCAGTGCCCCGGGACAGCTCAACACTGAAGCTTTCTTT. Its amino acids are CSAPGQLNTEAFF.